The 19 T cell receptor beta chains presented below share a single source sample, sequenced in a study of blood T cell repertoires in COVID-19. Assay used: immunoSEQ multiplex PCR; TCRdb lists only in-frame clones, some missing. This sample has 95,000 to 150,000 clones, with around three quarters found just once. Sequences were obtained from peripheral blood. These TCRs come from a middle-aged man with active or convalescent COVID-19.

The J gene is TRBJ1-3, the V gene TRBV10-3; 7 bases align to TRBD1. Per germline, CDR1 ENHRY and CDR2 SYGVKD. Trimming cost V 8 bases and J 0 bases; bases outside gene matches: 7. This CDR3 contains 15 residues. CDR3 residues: CAISSGTVSGNTIYF. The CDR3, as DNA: TGTGCCATCTCCTCCGGGACAGTCTCTGGAAACACCATATATTTT.

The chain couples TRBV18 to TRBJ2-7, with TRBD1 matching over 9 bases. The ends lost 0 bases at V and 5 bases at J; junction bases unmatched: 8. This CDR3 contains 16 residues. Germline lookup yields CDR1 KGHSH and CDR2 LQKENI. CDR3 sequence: CASSPPPGQGRHEQYF. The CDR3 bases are TGTGCCAGCTCACCACCTCCGGGACAGGGAAGGCACGAGCAGTACTTC.

In DNA, the CDR3 is TGCGCCAGCAGCTTGGCCCGGGTAGACTACAATGAGCAGTTCTTC. Translated: CASSLARVDYNEQFF. V is TRBV5-1 and J is TRBJ2-1; D remains unclear. Germline-derived CDR1 and CDR2 are SGHRS and YFSETQ. The V end was cut by 0 bases, the J end by 3 bases, with 10 bases between. There are 15 residues in the CDR3.

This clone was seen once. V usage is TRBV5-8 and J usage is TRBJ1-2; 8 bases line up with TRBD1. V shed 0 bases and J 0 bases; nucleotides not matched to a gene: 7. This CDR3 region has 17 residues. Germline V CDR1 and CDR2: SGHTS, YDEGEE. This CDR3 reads CASSLVTGDIANYGYTF. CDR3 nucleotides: TGTGCCAGCAGCTTGGTGACAGGGGATATAGCTAACTATGGCTACACCTTC.

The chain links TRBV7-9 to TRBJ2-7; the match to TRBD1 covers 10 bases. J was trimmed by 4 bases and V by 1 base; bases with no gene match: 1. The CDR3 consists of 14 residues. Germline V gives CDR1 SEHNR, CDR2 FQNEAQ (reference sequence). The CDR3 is CASSLGGQGYEQYF. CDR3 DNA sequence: TGTGCCAGCAGCTTAGGGGGACAGGGGTACGAGCAGTACTTC.

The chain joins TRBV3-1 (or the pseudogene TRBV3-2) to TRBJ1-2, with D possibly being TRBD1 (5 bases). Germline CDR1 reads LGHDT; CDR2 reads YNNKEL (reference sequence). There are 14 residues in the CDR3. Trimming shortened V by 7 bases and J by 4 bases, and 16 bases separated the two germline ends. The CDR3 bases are TGTGCCAGCACCCTCACGATCGACAGCTATGGCTACACCTTC. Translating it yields CASTLTIDSYGYTF.

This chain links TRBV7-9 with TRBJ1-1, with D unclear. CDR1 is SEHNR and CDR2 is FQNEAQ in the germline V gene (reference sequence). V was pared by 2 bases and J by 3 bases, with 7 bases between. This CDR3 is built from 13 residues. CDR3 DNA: TGTGCCAGCAGCTTATCCGGGGACACTGAAGCTTTCTTT. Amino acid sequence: CASSLSGDTEAFF.

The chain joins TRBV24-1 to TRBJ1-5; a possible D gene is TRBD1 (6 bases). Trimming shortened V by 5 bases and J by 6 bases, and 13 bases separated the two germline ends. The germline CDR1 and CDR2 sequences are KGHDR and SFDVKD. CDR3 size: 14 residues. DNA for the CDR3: TGTGCCACCAGTGCCACAGGGAGCGGTCAGCCCCAGCATTTT. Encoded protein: CATSATGSGQPQHF.

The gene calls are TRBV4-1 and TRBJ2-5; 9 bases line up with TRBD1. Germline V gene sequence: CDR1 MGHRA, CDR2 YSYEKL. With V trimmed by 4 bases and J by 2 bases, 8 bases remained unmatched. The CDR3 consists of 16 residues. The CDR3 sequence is CASSRMTGGLQETQYF. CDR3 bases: TGCGCCAGCAGCCGCATGACAGGGGGGCTTCAAGAGACCCAGTACTTC.

The CDR3 DNA reads TGTGCCAGCAACGATAGGAGGCGGAACTCCTACGAGCAGTACTTC. It codes for CASNDRRRNSYEQYF. V usage is TRBV2 and J usage is TRBJ2-7, with D possibly being TRBD2 (5 bases). The V end lost 7 bases, the J end lost 0 bases, and 16 bases lay between the germline ends. Germline V gene data show CDR1 as SNHLY and CDR2 as FYNNEI. The CDR3 extends over 15 amino acids. Full variable domain (rest looked up from reference TRBV2 and TRBJ2-7): EPEVTQTPSHQVTQMGQEVILRCVPISNHLYFYWYRQILGQKVEFLVSFYNNEISEKSEIFDDQFSVERPDGSNFTLKIRSTKLEDSAMYFCASNDRRRNSYEQYFGPGTRLTVT.

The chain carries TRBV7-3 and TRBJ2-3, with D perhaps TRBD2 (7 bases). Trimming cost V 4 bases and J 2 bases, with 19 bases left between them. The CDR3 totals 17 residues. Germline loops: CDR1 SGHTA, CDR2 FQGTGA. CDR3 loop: CASSWGLAGAVTDTQYF. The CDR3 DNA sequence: TGTGCCAGCAGCTGGGGCCTGGCGGGGGCCGTCACAGATACGCAGTATTTT.

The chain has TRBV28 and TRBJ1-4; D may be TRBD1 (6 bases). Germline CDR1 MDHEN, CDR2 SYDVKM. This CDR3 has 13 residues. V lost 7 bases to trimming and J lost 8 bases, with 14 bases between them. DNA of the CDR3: TGTGCCAGCAAAGGACAGAAAGGGGAAAAACTGTTTTTT. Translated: CASKGQKGEKLFF.

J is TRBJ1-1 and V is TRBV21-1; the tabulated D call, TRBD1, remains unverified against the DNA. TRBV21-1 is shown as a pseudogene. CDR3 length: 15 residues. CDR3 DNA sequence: TGTGCCAGCAGCAAAGGGGAACAGGAAGGCGCTGAAGCTTTCTTT. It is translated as CASSKGEQEGAEAFF.

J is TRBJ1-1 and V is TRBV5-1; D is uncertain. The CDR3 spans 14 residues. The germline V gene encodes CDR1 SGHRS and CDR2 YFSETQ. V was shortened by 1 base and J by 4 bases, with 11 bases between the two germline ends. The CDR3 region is CASSLNGELTEAFF. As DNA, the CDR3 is TGCGCCAGCAGCTTGAACGGGGAGCTCACTGAAGCTTTCTTT.

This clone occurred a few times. CDR3 DNA: TGTGCCAGCAGCTCCCCAGGGGACACTGAAGCTTTCTTT. Its translation is CASSSPGDTEAFF. The V gene is TRBV6-5, the J gene TRBJ1-1; TRBD1 is a possible D gene (6 bases). The CDR3 extends over 13 amino acids. The ends were cut back, 6 bases at V and 3 bases at J, with 11 bases in the middle. Germline lookup yields CDR1 MNHEY and CDR2 SVGAGI.

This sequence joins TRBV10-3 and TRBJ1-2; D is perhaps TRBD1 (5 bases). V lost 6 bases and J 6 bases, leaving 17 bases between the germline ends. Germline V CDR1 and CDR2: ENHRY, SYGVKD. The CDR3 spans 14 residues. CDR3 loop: CAIRALDSGDGYTF. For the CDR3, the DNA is TGTGCCATCAGAGCTTTAGACAGCGGGGATGGCTACACCTTC.

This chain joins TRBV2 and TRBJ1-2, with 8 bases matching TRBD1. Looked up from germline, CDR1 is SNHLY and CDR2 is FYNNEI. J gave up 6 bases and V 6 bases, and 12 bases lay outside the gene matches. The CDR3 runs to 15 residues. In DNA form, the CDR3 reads TGTGCCAGCAGCCTAACTTTGACAGGGGCGGATGGCTACACCTTC. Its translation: CASSLTLTGADGYTF.

The CDR3 here is CASSNGQWEGAFF. CDR3 nucleotides: TGTGCCAGCAGCAACGGACAGTGGGAGGGAGCTTTCTTT. The J gene is TRBJ1-1, the V gene TRBV5-4; a weak D match, TRBD1 (6 bases). The CDR3 contains 13 residues. The germline V and J ends were trimmed by 4 bases and 10 bases, with 17 bases remaining between them. Germline V gene lookup returns CDR1 SGHNT and CDR2 YYREEE (reference sequence).

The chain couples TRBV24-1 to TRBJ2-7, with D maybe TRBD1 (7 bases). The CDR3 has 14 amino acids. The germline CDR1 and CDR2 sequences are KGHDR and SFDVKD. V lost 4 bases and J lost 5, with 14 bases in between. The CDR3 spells CATSDPGGLDEQYF. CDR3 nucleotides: TGTGCCACCAGTGACCCAGGGGGGTTAGACGAGCAGTACTTC.